This TCR beta chain comes out of a study of cytomegalovirus exposure and HLA in healthy donors. General observations from the study: Among CMV-associated TCR beta chains, most appeared HLA-restricted in a later analysis. TCR association rates varied by HLA locus in a later analysis, with DRB1 highest and HLA-C lowest.

With respect to this clone: Antigen: not known.

The junction had 11 bases not matched to a gene; V was cut back by 1 base and J by 2 bases. The CDR3 consists of 18 residues. CDR1 is SNHLY, CDR2 FYNNEI, per germline. Nominally healthy donors provided the samples, though records likely missed some immune exposures. Both 60 Vbeta primers and 13 Jbeta primers went into the PCR. The data were produced by immunoSEQ multiplex PCR, yet TCRdb's version contains in-frame clones alone and is incomplete. The sample lists tens of thousands of clones; approximately 81% were seen once. The TCR originated in a woman in her twenties or thirties in good health and CMV-seronegative. The chain links TRBV2 to TRBJ2-3, with 8 bases identical to TRBD2. Specimen: PBMCs. The CDR3 is CASSEGPTGGGLTDTQYF. For the CDR3, the DNA is TGTGCCAGCAGTGAAGGACCCACGGGGGGGGGTCTCACAGATACGCAGTATTTT.